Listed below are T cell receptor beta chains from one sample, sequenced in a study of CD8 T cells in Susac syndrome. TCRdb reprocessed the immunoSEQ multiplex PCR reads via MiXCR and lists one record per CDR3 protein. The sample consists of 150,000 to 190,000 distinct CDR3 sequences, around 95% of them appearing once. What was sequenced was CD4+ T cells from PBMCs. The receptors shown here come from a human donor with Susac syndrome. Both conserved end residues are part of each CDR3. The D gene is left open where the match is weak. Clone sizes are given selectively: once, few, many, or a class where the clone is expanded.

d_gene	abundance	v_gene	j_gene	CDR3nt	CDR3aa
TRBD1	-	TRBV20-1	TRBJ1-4	TGCAGTGCTAGAGGCAGGGGGGTCGGGGAAAAACTGTTTTTT	CSARGRGVGEKLFF
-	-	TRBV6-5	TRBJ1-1	TGTGCCAGCAGTTACAGTCAGGGAAGGTTACCGAACACTGAAGCTTTCTTT	CASSYSQGRLPNTEAFF
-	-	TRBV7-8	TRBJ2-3	TGTGCCAGCAGCTTCGACACCAGGGATACGCAGTATTTT	CASSFDTRDTQYF
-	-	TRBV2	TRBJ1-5	TGTGCCAGCAGTGAAGGAGGTTCGGCGAGTCCCCAGCATTTT	CASSEGGSASPQHF
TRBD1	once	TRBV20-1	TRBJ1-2	TGCAGTGCTAGAGATCCGGACAGGGGGGACTATGGCTACACCTTC	CSARDPDRGDYGYTF
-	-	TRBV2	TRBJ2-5	TGTGCCAGCACCCCCAGGACCCAAGAGACCCAGTACTTC	CASTPRTQETQYF
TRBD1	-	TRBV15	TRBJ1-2	TGTGCCACCAGCAGATCTCGGGACAGGGGCTATGGCTACACCTTC	CATSRSRDRGYGYTF
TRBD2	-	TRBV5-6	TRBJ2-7	TGTGCCAGCAGCTTCCCGGGACTAGCTTACGAGCAGTACTTC	CASSFPGLAYEQYF
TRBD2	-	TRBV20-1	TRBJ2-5	TGCAGTGTCTCGGGACTAGCGGGGGGGTGGGAGACCCAGTACTTC	CSVSGLAGGWETQYF
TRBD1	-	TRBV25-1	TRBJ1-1	TGTGCCAGCATGCGGGACAGGGCAGGGACTGAAGCTTTCTTT	CASMRDRAGTEAFF
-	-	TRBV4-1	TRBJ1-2	TGCGCCAGCAGCCAAGGCGCTGGGAAGGCTAACTATGGCTACACCTTC	CASSQGAGKANYGYTF
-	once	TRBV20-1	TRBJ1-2	TGCAGTGCTCCCTTAACAGCTCAGGGAAGTGGTGCTCTAACCTTC	CSAPLTAQGSGALTF
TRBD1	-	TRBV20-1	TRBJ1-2	TGCAGTGCTACCCCGGGACAGGGGACGGTCTATGGCTACACCTTC	CSATPGQGTVYGYTF
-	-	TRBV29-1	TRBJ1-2	TGCAGCGTCACTCAGGGGCCGTCCTCCTATGGCTACACCTTC	CSVTQGPSSYGYTF
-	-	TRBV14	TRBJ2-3	TGTGCCAGCAGCCAGGCCGTGGCGGATACGCAGTATTTT	CASSQAVADTQYF
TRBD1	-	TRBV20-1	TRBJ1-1	TGCAGTGCTCGACAGGGGGCGAACACTGAAGCTTTCTTT	CSARQGANTEAFF
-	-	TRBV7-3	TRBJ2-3	TGTGCCAGCAGTTACCGGGCGTCTGGGTTAAACCTTAGCACAGATACGCAGTATTTT	CASSYRASGLNLSTDTQYF
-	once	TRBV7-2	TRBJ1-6	TGTGCCAGCAGCTTAGACAGGGCTGGTAATTCACCCCTCCACTTT	CASSLDRAGNSPLHF
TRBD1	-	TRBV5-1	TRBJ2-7	TGCGCCAGCAGCTTGGGGGACAGCTCCTACGAGCAGTACTTC	CASSLGDSSYEQYF
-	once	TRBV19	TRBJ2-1	TGTGCCAGTAGTATAGGCCCCATGAGTGAGCAGTTCTTC	CASSIGPMSEQFF
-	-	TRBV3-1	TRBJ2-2	TGTGCCAGCAGCCAAGACAGGGAAAGGACCGGGGAGCTGTTTTTT	CASSQDRERTGELFF
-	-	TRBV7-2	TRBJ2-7	TGTGCCAGCAGCTCCCCCTTCTCCGAGCAGTACTTC	CASSSPFSEQYF
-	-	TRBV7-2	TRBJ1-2	TGTGCCAGCAGCGACAAGGGGGGTGGTTTTGGCTACACCTTC	CASSDKGGGFGYTF
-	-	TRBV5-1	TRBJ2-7	TGCGCCAGCAGCTCCGGGACGTCAACCTACGAGCAGTACTTC	CASSSGTSTYEQYF
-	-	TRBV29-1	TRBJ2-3	TGCAGCGTTGTGGGTCCAGATACGCAGTATTTT	CSVVGPDTQYF
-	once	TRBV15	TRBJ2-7	TGTGCCACCAGCAGCGACAACTACGAGCAGTACTTC	CATSSDNYEQYF
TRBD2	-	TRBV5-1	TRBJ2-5	TGCGCCAGCACAAATAGCGGGGAGGCCGAAGAGACCCAGTACTTC	CASTNSGEAEETQYF
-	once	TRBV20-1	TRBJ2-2	TGCAGTGCTTCACCGGACCTGGTCGGGGAGCTGTTTTTT	CSASPDLVGELFF
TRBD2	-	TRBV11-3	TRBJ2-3	TGTGCCAGCAGCTCCTCCGGGGGGGCGGAAGATACGCAGTATTTT	CASSSSGGAEDTQYF
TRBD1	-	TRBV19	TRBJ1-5	TGTGCCAGTAGTAGACAGGGGCCGTATAGCAATCAGCCCCAGCATTTT	CASSRQGPYSNQPQHF
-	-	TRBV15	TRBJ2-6	TGTGCCACTGGCGACCAGAAGACAGGGGCCAACGTCCTGACTTTC	CATGDQKTGANVLTF
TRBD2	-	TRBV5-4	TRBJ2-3	TGTGCCAGCAGCGGCGGACTAGCGGGGGGGAAAACAGGGGATACGCAGTATTTT	CASSGGLAGGKTGDTQYF
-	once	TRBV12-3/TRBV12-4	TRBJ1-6	TGTGCCAGCAGTTTACTTCGCGGAGCGCCCCTCCACTTT	CASSLLRGAPLHF
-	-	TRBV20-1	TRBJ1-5	TGCAGTGCCGGAAAGGGGAGTTTGAGCAATCAGCCCCAGCATTTT	CSAGKGSLSNQPQHF
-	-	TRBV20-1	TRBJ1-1	TGCAGTGCCAGGACAGAGAACACTGAAGCTTTCTTT	CSARTENTEAFF
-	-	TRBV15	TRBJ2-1	TGTGCCACCTCACGAGCCTACAATGAGCAGTTCTTC	CATSRAYNEQFF
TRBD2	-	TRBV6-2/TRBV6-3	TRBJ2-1	TGTGCCAGCCGTTCGCCGGGACTAGCGGGACTCTACAATGAGCAGTTCTTC	CASRSPGLAGLYNEQFF
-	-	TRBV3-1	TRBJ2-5	TGTGCCAGCAGCCAAGCCGAGACCCAGTACTTC	CASSQAETQYF
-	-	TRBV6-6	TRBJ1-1	TGTGCCAGCAGTTACAACAGGGACGCTGAAGCTTTCTTT	CASSYNRDAEAFF
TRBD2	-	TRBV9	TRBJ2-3	TGTGCCAGCAGCGTAGGGCCTAGCGGTGCTAGCACAGATACGCAGTATTTT	CASSVGPSGASTDTQYF
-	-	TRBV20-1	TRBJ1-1	TGCAGTGCTAGAGTTTTTGGCAACACTGAAGCTTTCTTT	CSARVFGNTEAFF
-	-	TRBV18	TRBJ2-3	TGTGCCAGCTCACCAGGAATGGCAGATACGCAGTATTTT	CASSPGMADTQYF
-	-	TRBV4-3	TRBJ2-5	TGCGCCAGCAGCCATGCGGGATCCCAAGAGACCCAGTACTTC	CASSHAGSQETQYF
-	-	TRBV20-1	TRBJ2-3	TGCAGTGCTAATGCCTTAACCCCCACAGATACGCAGTATTTT	CSANALTPTDTQYF
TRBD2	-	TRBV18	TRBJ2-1	TGTGCCAGCTCACCACCGACTAGCGGGGGGAAATACAATGAGCAGTTCTTC	CASSPPTSGGKYNEQFF
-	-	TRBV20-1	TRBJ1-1	TGCAGTGCTCCTCCGGGGAACACTGAAGCTTTCTTT	CSAPPGNTEAFF
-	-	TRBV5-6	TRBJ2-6	TGTGCCAGCAGCGGACCCCTTGGGGCTGGGGCCAACGTCCTGACTTTC	CASSGPLGAGANVLTF
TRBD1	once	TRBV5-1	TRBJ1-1	TGCGCCAGCAGACCTAACAGGGGCAACACTGAAGCTTTCTTT	CASRPNRGNTEAFF
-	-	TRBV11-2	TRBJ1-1	TGTGCCAGCAGCTTAGTTTCCATGAACACTGAAGCTTTCTTT	CASSLVSMNTEAFF
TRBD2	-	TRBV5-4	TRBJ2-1	TGTGCCAGCAGCAGGACTAGCGGTAACAATGAGCAGTTCTTC	CASSRTSGNNEQFF
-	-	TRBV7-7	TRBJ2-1	TGTGCCAGCAGCTCTGACATACAGGATGAGCAGTTCTTC	CASSSDIQDEQFF
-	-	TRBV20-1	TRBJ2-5	TGCAGTGCTTTCAAAGAGACCCAGTACTTC	CSAFKETQYF
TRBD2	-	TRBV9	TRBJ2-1	TGTGCCAGCAGCATAAAGACTAGCGGGGGGGACAATGAGCAGTTCTTC	CASSIKTSGGDNEQFF
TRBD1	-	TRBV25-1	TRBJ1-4	TGTGCCAGCAGTGACTACAGGGGTAATGAAAAACTGTTTTTT	CASSDYRGNEKLFF
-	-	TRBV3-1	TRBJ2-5	TGTGCCAGCAGCCTAGGGGTCAACGGAGGCCGCGAGACCCAGTACTTC	CASSLGVNGGRETQYF
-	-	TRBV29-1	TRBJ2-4	TGCAGCGCTTCCGCGGTGGGGGGTGGGAACATTCAGTACTTC	CSASAVGGGNIQYF
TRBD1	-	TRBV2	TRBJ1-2	TGTGCCAGCAGAGGACAGGGCAACTATGGCTACACCTTC	CASRGQGNYGYTF
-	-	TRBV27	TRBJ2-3	TGTGCCAGCAGCCCCGGTGGGGGGAGAAATACGCAGTATTTT	CASSPGGGRNTQYF
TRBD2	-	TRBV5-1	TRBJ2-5	TGCGCCAGCAGCTTGGGAGTAGCGGGGGCAGGAGAGACCCAGTACTTC	CASSLGVAGAGETQYF